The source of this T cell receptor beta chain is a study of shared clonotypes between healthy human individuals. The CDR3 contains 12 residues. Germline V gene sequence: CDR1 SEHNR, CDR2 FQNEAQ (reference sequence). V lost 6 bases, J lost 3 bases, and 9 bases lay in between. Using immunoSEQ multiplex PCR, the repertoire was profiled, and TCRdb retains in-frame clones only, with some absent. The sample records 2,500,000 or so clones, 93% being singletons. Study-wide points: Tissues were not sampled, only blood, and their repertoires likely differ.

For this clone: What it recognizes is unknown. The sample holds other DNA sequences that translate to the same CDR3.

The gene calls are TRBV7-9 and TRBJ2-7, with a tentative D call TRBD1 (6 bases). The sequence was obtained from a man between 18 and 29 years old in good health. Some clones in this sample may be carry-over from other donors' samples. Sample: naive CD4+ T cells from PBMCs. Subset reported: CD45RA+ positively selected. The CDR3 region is CASSSQGYEQYF. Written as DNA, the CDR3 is TGTGCCAGCAGTTCACAGGGCTACGAGCAGTACTTC.